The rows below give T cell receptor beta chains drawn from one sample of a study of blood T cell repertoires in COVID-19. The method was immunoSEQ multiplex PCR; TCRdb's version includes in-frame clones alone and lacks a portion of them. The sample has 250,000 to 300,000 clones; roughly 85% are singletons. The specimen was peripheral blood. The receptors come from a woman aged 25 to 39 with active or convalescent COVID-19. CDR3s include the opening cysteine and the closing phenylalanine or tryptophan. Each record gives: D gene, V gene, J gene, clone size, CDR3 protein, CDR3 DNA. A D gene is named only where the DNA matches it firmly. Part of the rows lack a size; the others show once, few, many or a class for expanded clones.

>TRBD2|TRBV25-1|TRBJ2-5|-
CASSERGGGETQYF
TGTGCCAGCAGTGAGCGGGGGGGCGGAGAGACCCAGTACTTC
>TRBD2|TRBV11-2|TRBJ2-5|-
CASSLDPDGRVQETQYF
TGTGCCAGCAGCTTAGATCCCGACGGGAGGGTCCAAGAGACCCAGTACTTC
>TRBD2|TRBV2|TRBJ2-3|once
CASSRGLAGGPDTQYF
TGTGCCAGCAGCCGAGGACTAGCGGGGGGCCCTGATACGCAGTATTTT
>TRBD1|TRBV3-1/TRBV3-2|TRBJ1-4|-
CASSQGIGGNEKLFF
TGTGCCAGCAGCCAAGGGATAGGGGGCAATGAAAAACTGTTTTTT
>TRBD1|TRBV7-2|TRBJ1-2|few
CASSPGQGGGYGYTF
TGTGCCAGCAGCCCAGGTCAGGGGGGCGGGTATGGCTACACCTTC
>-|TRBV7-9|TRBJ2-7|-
CASSHPLQGLRQYF
TGTGCCAGCAGCCATCCCTTACAGGGCTTAAGGCAGTACTTC
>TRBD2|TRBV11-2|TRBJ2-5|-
CASSRLGLAGSQETQYF
TGTGCCAGCAGCCGGTTAGGGTTAGCGGGGAGCCAAGAGACCCAGTACTTC
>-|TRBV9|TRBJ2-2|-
CASSGRRRGANTGELFF
TGTGCCAGCAGCGGAAGGAGGCGGGGCGCGAACACCGGGGAGCTGTTTTTT
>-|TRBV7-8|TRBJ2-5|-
CASSPATRYAQETQYF
TGTGCCAGCAGCCCGGCGACTAGGTATGCCCAAGAGACCCAGTACTTC
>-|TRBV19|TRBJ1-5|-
CASSAPGGGGNQPQHF
TGTGCCAGTAGTGCTCCGGGGGGAGGGGGCAATCAGCCCCAGCATTTT
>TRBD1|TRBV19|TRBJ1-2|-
CANPEGGAGNGYTF
TGTGCCAACCCTGAAGGGGGCGCGGGGAATGGCTACACCTTC
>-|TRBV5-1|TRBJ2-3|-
CASSGGTSTDTQYF
TGCGCCAGCAGCGGCGGAACTAGCACAGATACGCAGTATTTT
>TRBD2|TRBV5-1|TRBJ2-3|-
CASSPGLAASTDTQYF
TGCGCCAGCAGCCCCGGACTAGCGGCCTCCACAGATACGCAGTATTTT
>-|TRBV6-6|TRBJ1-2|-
CASSYLVYGYTF
TGTGCCAGCAGTTACCTTGTTTATGGCTACACCTTC